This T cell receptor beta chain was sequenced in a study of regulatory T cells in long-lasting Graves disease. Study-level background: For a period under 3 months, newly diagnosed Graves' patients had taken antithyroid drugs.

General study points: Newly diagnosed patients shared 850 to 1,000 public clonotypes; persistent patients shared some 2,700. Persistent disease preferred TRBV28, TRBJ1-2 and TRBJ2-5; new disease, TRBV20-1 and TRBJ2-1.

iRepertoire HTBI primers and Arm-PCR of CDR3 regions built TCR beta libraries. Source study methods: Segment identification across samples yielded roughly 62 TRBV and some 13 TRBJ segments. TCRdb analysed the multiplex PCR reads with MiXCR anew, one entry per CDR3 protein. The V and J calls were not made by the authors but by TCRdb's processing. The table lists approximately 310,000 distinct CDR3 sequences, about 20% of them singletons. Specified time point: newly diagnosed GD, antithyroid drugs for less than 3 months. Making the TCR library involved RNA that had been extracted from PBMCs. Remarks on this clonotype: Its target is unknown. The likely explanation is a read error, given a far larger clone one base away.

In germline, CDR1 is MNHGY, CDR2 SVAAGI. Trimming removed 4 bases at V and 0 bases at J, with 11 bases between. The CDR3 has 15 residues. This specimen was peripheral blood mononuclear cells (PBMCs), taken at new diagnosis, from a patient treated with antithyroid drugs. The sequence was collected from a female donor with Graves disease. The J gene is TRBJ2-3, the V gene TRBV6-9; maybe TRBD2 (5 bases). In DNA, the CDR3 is TGTGCCAGCAGTTGGAGGCTTTCCAGCACAGATACGCAGTATTTT. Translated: CASSWRLSSTDTQYF.